These 28 T cell receptor beta chains share one sample of origin, sequenced in a study of beta chain features in type 1 diabetes. Points from the study as a whole: Among patients with Type 1 diabetes, TCRB CDR3s were moderately but significantly shorter in every one of the four CD4+ subsets.

These receptors lack a known antigen. Expressed TCRB transcripts were sequenced, since all the RNA that had been isolated was reverse transcribed. Measured with immunoSEQ multiplex PCR; TCRdb has only the in-frame clones, and not every one. Of 60,000 or so clones listed, around 50% were seen once; the top ten hold roughly 2.6%. Sequenced input: Tregs from blood. These receptors originate from a woman between 35 and 50 years old with type 1 diabetes.

The CDR3 is CASSFRGGRNEQFF. The CDR3 bases are TGTGCCAGCAGCTTCCGGGGGGGCCGCAATGAGCAGTTCTTC. The chain has TRBV13 and TRBJ2-1, with 8 bases lining up with TRBD2. The J segment lost 6 bases and the V segment lost 3 bases, leaving 4 bases of the junction unmatched. The CDR3 runs 14 residues. Germline values: CDR1 PRHDT, CDR2 FYEKMQ (reference sequence). Full variable domain (outside the CDR3, taken from reference TRBV13 and TRBJ2-1): AAGVIQSPRHLIKEKRETATLKCYPIPRHDTVYWYQQGPGQDPQFLISFYEKMQSDKGSIPDRFSAQQFSDYHSELNMSSLELGDSALYFCASSFRGGRNEQFFGPGTRLTVL.

The V call is TRBV6-5, the J call TRBJ2-1; maybe TRBD2 (5 bases). This CDR3 has 13 residues. The V end lost 2 bases, the J end lost 6 bases, and 8 bases lay between the germline ends. The germline CDR1 and CDR2 sequences are MNHEY and SVGAGI. The CDR3 region has the DNA TGTGCCAGCAGTTACCTCGAGGGCAATGAGCAGTTCTTC. Protein: CASSYLEGNEQFF.

The chain's CDR3 is CASSFSPPGQGARQPQHF. CDR3 bases: TGTGCCAGCAGTTTCTCTCCACCGGGACAGGGGGCCCGTCAGCCCCAGCATTTT. The genes are TRBV27 and TRBJ1-5; 12 nucleotides line up with TRBD1. CDR3 size: 18 residues. Germline CDR1 MNHEY, CDR2 SMNVEV (reference sequence). The J segment lost 6 bases and the V segment lost 3 bases, leaving 12 bases of the junction unmatched.

This chain connects TRBV19 to TRBJ2-1; TRBD1 matches 10 bases. V lost 7 bases to trimming and J lost 8 bases; unmatched junction nucleotides: 5. The germline gives CDR1 LNHDA, CDR2 SQIVND (reference sequence). This CDR3 region has 13 residues. CDR3 in DNA: TGTGCCAGTATGCGGGGACAGGGGTATGAGCAGTTCTTC. Protein sequence: CASMRGQGYEQFF.

CDR3 bases: TGTGCCAGCTCGGGATACAGGGCTTCACCCCTCCACTTT. It yields the protein CASSGYRASPLHF. The chain employs TRBV18 and TRBJ1-6, with a possible D match to TRBD1 (6 bases). CDR3 length equals 13 residues. Germline V gives CDR1 KGHSH, CDR2 LQKENI. Trimming left V 6 bases short and J 9 bases short, with 12 bases between.

This clone came up a few times. The chain uses TRBV27 and TRBJ1-2; D ambiguous. Per germline, CDR1 MNHEY and CDR2 SMNVEV (reference sequence). Between the trimmed V and J ends, which lost 8 bases and 0 bases, there was a span of 10 bases. This CDR3 is built from 13 residues. As DNA, the CDR3 is TGTGCCAGCTCGCCAACGGCTAACTATGGCTACACCTTC. Amino acid sequence: CASSPTANYGYTF.

The rearrangement uses TRBV7-9 and TRBJ1-1, with TRBD1 as a possible D gene (6 bases). Germline V CDR1 and CDR2: SEHNR, FQNEAQ (reference sequence). V gave up 4 bases and J gave up 4 bases, with 10 bases separating them. This CDR3 has 13 residues. The CDR3 loop is CASSSGQLTEAFF. The CDR3, as DNA: TGTGCCAGCAGCTCCGGACAGCTCACTGAAGCTTTCTTT.

The genes are TRBV7-9 and TRBJ1-5; D gene ambiguous. The CDR3 covers 13 residues. The V end was cut by 5 bases, the J end by 11 bases, with 16 bases between. In germline, CDR1 is SEHNR, CDR2 FQNEAQ (reference sequence). The CDR3 sequence: CASSQEIDLTQHF. CDR3 nucleotides: TGTGCCAGCAGCCAAGAAATCGACTTGACCCAGCATTTT.

The sample holds a few counts of this clone. The chain is built from TRBV19 and TRBJ2-5; 8 nucleotides align to TRBD2. CDR3 size: 17 residues. Germline V gene sequence: CDR1 LNHDA, CDR2 SQIVND (reference sequence). V lost 6 bases and J lost 4; bases outside the gene matches: 16. The CDR3 spells CASSSFSGNEYGETQYF. In DNA form, the CDR3 reads TGTGCCAGTAGCTCATTTAGCGGGAATGAGTACGGAGAGACCCAGTACTTC.

The genes are TRBV5-4 and TRBJ1-4; D might be TRBD1 (5 bases). Trimming removed 0 bases at V and 11 bases at J, with 11 bases between. The germline gives CDR1 SGHNT, CDR2 YYREEE (reference sequence). This CDR3 spans 13 amino acids. CDR3 sequence (DNA): TGTGCCAGCAGCTTGGAGGGGCGGGGGAAACTGTTTTTT. Translated, it gives CASSLEGRGKLFF.

This clone was picked up a small number of times. J is TRBJ1-1 and V is TRBV10-3; 8 bases map to TRBD1. Per germline, CDR1 ENHRY and CDR2 SYGVKD. Trimming removed 5 bases from V and 1 base from J; junction bases left unmatched: 6. The CDR3 consists of 15 residues. CDR3 nucleotides: TGTGCCATCAGTCGGGGACAGGCGAAGAACACTGAAGCTTTCTTT. This translates into CAISRGQAKNTEAFF.

This clone came up a few times. The V gene is TRBV7-3, the J gene TRBJ2-7; 8 bases fit TRBD2. After removal of 6 bases from V and 2 bases from J, the junction contained 12 bases not matched to a gene. The V gene's germline CDR1 is SGHTA and CDR2 FQGTGA. This CDR3 comprises 16 residues. The CDR3 is CASSPIPGLDTYEQYF. The CDR3 bases are TGTGCCAGCAGTCCTATCCCGGGACTAGATACCTACGAGCAGTACTTC.

This clone has a handful of counts. This rearrangement joins TRBV7-2 to TRBJ2-1; D gene ambiguous. V lost 7 bases, J lost 2 bases, and 12 bases lay in between. There are 14 residues in the CDR3. Germline CDR1 SGHTA, CDR2 FQGNSA. CDR3 sequence (DNA): TGTGCCAGCAAGTATGAGGTTGCCTACAATGAGCAGTTCTTC. Its protein product is CASKYEVAYNEQFF.

The rearrangement joins TRBV29-1 to TRBJ2-1; 8 bases fit TRBD2. The V and J ends lost 0 bases and 12 bases, in that order; junction bases with no gene match: 10. This CDR3 has 14 residues. Germline V gene data show CDR1 as SQVTM and CDR2 as ANQGSEA. The CDR3 loop is CSVEDRSGSRSQFF. Here the CDR3 DNA reads TGCAGCGTTGAAGATCGAAGCGGGAGCCGGTCGCAGTTCTTC.

This clone appeared a few times. The chain combines TRBV7-2 with TRBJ1-1, with 7 bases that match TRBD1. The germline V gene encodes CDR1 SGHTA and CDR2 FQGNSA. V dropped 5 bases and J dropped 1; count of bases not matched to a gene: 4. The CDR3 sequence is 14 residues long. Here the CDR3 DNA reads TGTGCCAGCAGCCCAAGGACAGGGAACACTGAAGCTTTCTTT. Translation: CASSPRTGNTEAFF.

This clone was found a few times. The V gene is TRBV4-3, the J gene TRBJ2-3; 8 positions match TRBD1. Losses at the gene ends were 4 bases for V and 2 bases for J; bases not matched to a gene: 5. This CDR3 has 15 amino acids. Germline V gene sequence: CDR1 LGHNA, CDR2 YSLEER. The CDR3 nucleotides are TGCGCCAGCAGCCTAGCAGGGGGCCTCACAGATACGCAGTATTTT. This sequence encodes CASSLAGGLTDTQYF.

The chain joins TRBV28 to TRBJ1-1, with D tentatively TRBD1 (6 bases). The germline CDR1 and CDR2 sequences are MDHEN and SYDVKM. The V end lost 7 bases, the J end lost 7 bases, and 22 bases lay between the germline ends. The CDR3 is 15 residues long. For the CDR3, the DNA is TGTGCCAGCACCTACGAGGACAGCCGTTCTAGTGAAGCTTTCTTT. Its protein product is CASTYEDSRSSEAFF.

This clone was recorded a few times. The chain uses TRBV10-3 and TRBJ1-5; D is unresolved. The CDR3 is 13 residues long. Germline V gives CDR1 ENHRY, CDR2 SYGVKD. V lost 6 bases to trimming and J lost 5 bases, with 11 bases between them. This CDR3 reads CAIRPTGDQPQHF. CDR3 DNA: TGTGCCATCAGACCAACCGGGGATCAGCCCCAGCATTTT.

The rearrangement uses TRBV29-1 and TRBJ1-3, with TRBD1 as a possible D gene (5 bases). Trimming removed 4 bases from V and 0 bases from J, with 13 bases in between. The CDR3 spans 15 residues. CDR1 and CDR2 from the germline V gene are SQVTM and ANQGSEA. CDR3 amino acids: CSVGGVRGSGNTIYF. The CDR3 nucleotides are TGCAGCGTTGGAGGTGTAAGGGGCTCTGGAAACACCATATATTTT.

This clone came up once. One end of the junction varies from germline; a read error may be responsible. This sample also contains other DNA sequences that code for the same CDR3. V gene TRBV28 combines with J gene TRBJ1-5; possibly TRBD1 for D (5 bases). The CDR3 is 16 residues long. The germline V gene has CDR1 MDHEN and CDR2 SYDVKM. The CDR3 DNA is TGTGCCAGCAGACCCCACGGGCCTGGAGGGGCTCAGCCCCAGCACTTT. Encoded protein: CASRPHGPGGAQPQHF.

The genes are TRBV7-2 and TRBJ2-2; D gene unclear. Germline V gene lookup returns CDR1 SGHTA and CDR2 FQGNSA. V shed 3 bases and J shed 6 bases, with 5 bases lying between them. The CDR3 is made up of 12 amino acids. CDR3 coding DNA: TGTGCCAGCAGCTTTCCCTCCGGGGAGCTGTTTTTT. Translation: CASSFPSGELFF.

The chain is built from TRBV6-6 and TRBJ1-1, with 11 bases aligning to TRBD1. This CDR3 spans 15 amino acids. Germline V gives CDR1 MNHNY, CDR2 SVGAGI (reference sequence). J gave up 3 bases and V 5 bases, and 5 bases lay outside the gene matches. The CDR3: CASSLTGQGDTEAFF. The CDR3 region has the DNA TGTGCCAGCAGTCTTACGGGACAGGGGGACACTGAAGCTTTCTTT.

The chain is built from TRBV6-5 and TRBJ1-6; 9 bases fit TRBD1. The CDR3 extends over 14 amino acids. Germline values: CDR1 MNHEY, CDR2 SVGAGI. The V and J ends lost 2 bases and 10 bases, in that order; junction bases with no gene match: 3. The CDR3 nucleotides read TGTGCCAGCAGTTACGAGGACAGGGGCTCACCCCTCCACTTT. Translated, it gives CASSYEDRGSPLHF.

V usage is TRBV6-5 and J usage is TRBJ1-2, with 9 positions matching TRBD1. J was trimmed by 5 bases and V by 2 bases; bases with no gene match: 6. Germline V gene sequence: CDR1 MNHEY, CDR2 SVGAGI. CDR3 length: 15 residues. In DNA form, the CDR3 reads TGTGCCAGCAGTTACCAGGGACAGGGCGGTTATGGCTACACCTTC. As protein: CASSYQGQGGYGYTF.

V and J are TRBV6-1 and TRBJ2-7, with TRBD1 identical over 8 bases. From germline, CDR1 is MNHNS and CDR2 SASEGT. The CDR3 consists of 14 residues. The V gene end was trimmed by 8 bases and the J gene end by 2 bases; junction bases not matched to a gene: 8. This CDR3 reads CASARTGSPYEQYF. CDR3 in DNA: TGTGCCAGCGCCCGGACAGGGTCCCCCTACGAGCAGTACTTC.

This rearrangement joins TRBV7-2 to TRBJ2-1; the match to TRBD2 covers 9 bases. Per the germline V gene, CDR1 is SGHTA and CDR2 is FQGNSA. Trimming took 9 bases from V and 7 from J; bases not matched to a gene: 7. The length of the CDR3 is 13 residues. DNA of the CDR3: TGTGCCAGTCGCGGGGGGGCCAAGAATGAGCAGTTCTTC. It encodes CASRGGAKNEQFF.

This clone has just a few counts. The chain uses TRBV7-2 and TRBJ1-6; TRBD1 aligns across 11 bases. The length of the CDR3 is 15 residues. J was trimmed by 9 bases and V by 4 bases; bases with no gene match: 5. Germline V lookup: CDR1 SGHTA, CDR2 FQGNSA. The CDR3 DNA follows: TGTGCCAGCAGCTGGACCGGGACAGGGGGTTCACCCCTCCACTTT. Translating it yields CASSWTGTGGSPLHF.

The CDR3: CASSLGQEQDTQYF. DNA of the CDR3: TGTGCCAGCAGCTTAGGACAGGAGCAGGATACGCAGTATTTT. The V call is TRBV7-9, the J call TRBJ2-3, with D possibly TRBD1 on 6 matching bases. The CDR3 sequence is 14 residues long. Trimming stripped 1 base from V and 6 bases from J, with 11 bases between. Germline V gene sequence: CDR1 SEHNR, CDR2 FQNEAQ (reference sequence).